These 16 T cell receptor beta chains originate from one sample sequenced in a study of CDR3 diversity in severe acne. TCRdb re-called the PCR reads with MiXCR, one entry per CDR3 protein. The sample holds around 91,000 distinct CDR3 sequences, under 65% seen once. Sequenced sample: blood. These receptors came from a male donor in good health, without acne.

A word on this clonotype: This clone may be a read error of a much larger clone one base away. The rearrangement links TRBV7-6 to TRBJ2-3; D may match TRBD1 or TRBD2 (6 bases each). With 5 bases removed from V and 3 bases from J, the gap between germline ends came to 15 bases. The CDR3 is 15 residues long. Per the germline V gene, CDR1 is SGHVS and CDR2 is FNYEAQ. CDR3 region: CASSDRRGRTDTQYF. The CDR3 DNA reads TGTGCCAGCAGCGACCGACGGGGGCGAACAGATACGCAGTATTTT.

J is TRBJ2-5 and V is TRBV7-3; 7 nucleotides align to TRBD2. This CDR3 is built from 15 residues. V lost 5 bases, J lost 5 bases, and 11 bases stayed unmatched. The germline CDR1 and CDR2 sequences are SGHTA and FQGTGA. In nucleotides, the CDR3 is TGTGCCAGCAGCGCCCGGGGAGGGTGGACGGAGACCCAGTACTTC. Amino acid sequence: CASSARGGWTETQYF.

This clonotype was recorded many times. The J gene is TRBJ1-1, the V gene TRBV6-5, with unresolved D. The germline V gene encodes CDR1 MNHEY and CDR2 SVGAGI. The CDR3 covers 14 residues. V lost 5 bases to trimming and J lost 1 base, with 11 bases between them. This CDR3 reads CASSERMWNTEAFF. DNA of the CDR3: TGTGCCAGCAGTGAAAGAATGTGGAACACTGAAGCTTTCTTT.

The J gene is TRBJ1-6, the V gene TRBV20-1; 9 nucleotides line up with TRBD1. The CDR3 spans 18 residues. The germline V gene has CDR1 DFQATT and CDR2 SNEGSKA (reference sequence). V was clipped by 0 bases and J by 10 bases; unmatched bases: 16. CDR3 sequence: CSARDLTGGAIGYSPLHF. For the CDR3, the DNA is TGCAGTGCTAGAGATTTAACAGGGGGCGCAATAGGGTACTCACCCCTCCACTTT.

The chain employs TRBV20-1 and TRBJ2-5; 11 positions match TRBD1. Germline assignment: CDR1 DFQATT and CDR2 SNEGSKA (reference sequence). CDR3 length equals 14 residues. Germline trimming cut 3 bases from V and 4 bases from J; bases unmatched to any gene: 4. CDR3 nucleotides: TGCAGTGCTAGGGGACAGGGGGGAACAGAGACCCAGTACTTC. Residues: CSARGQGGTETQYF.

This clonotype was seen many times. At one end the junction does not follow the germline gene, possibly because of a read error. The J gene is TRBJ2-5, the V gene TRBV7-7; the D call may be TRBD1 or TRBD2 (5 bases each). The germline V gene encodes CDR1 SSHAT and CDR2 FNYEAQ (reference sequence). This CDR3 region has 14 residues. CDR3 protein: CASSLIGTQETQYF. In DNA, the CDR3 is TGTGCTAGCAGCTTAATCGGGACCCAAGAGACCCAGTACTTC.

This clonotype was counted at least ten times. The chain has TRBV9 and TRBJ1-1, with D perhaps TRBD1 (6 bases). CDR1 and CDR2 (germline): SGDLS, YYNGEE. Trimming shortened V by 4 bases and J by 8 bases, and 15 bases separated the two germline ends. CDR3 size: 13 residues. The CDR3 here is CASSSSGTTEAFF. In DNA form, the CDR3 reads TGTGCCAGCAGCTCTAGCGGGACAACGGAAGCTTTCTTT.

V and J are TRBV10-3 and TRBJ2-3; TRBD2 aligns across 14 bases. The germline V gene encodes CDR1 ENHRY and CDR2 SYGVKD. The CDR3 has 15 residues. With V trimmed by 7 bases and J by 7 bases, 7 bases remained unmatched. For the CDR3, the DNA is TGTGCCATCAATCGACTAGCGGGAGGGAGAAATACGCAGTATTTT. It is translated as CAINRLAGGRNTQYF.

This clonotype was recorded at least ten times. The V call is TRBV28, the J call TRBJ1-6; D might be TRBD1 (6 bases). The CDR3 is 14 amino acids. Trimming shortened V by 5 bases and J by 8 bases, and 13 bases separated the two germline ends. Germline CDR1 MDHEN, CDR2 SYDVKM. Here the CDR3 reads CASSMRTDYSPLHF. The DNA for the CDR3 is TGTGCCAGCAGTATGCGGACAGACTATTCACCCCTCCACTTT.

This clonotype was counted ten times or more. The gene calls are TRBV3-1 and TRBJ2-1; D gene ambiguous. The CDR3 runs 11 residues. V lost 0 bases and J 8 bases, leaving 2 bases between the germline ends. The germline V gene has CDR1 LGHDT and CDR2 YNNKEL (reference sequence). CDR3 sequence reads: CASSQEDEQFF. In nucleotides, the CDR3 is TGTGCCAGCAGCCAAGAGGATGAGCAGTTCTTC.

This clonotype was seen repeatedly, ten times or more. The chain joins TRBV18 to TRBJ2-5, with D possibly matching TRBD1 (6 bases). Germline CDR1 is KGHSH and CDR2 is LQKENI. The germline V and J ends were trimmed by 3 bases and 3 bases, with 8 bases remaining between them. The CDR3 extends over 13 amino acids. DNA of the CDR3: TGTGCCAGCTCACCGGCAGGGGAAGAGACCCAGTACTTC. As protein: CASSPAGEETQYF.

This sequence joins TRBV7-9 and TRBJ2-7, with 10 bases matching TRBD2. This CDR3 contains 15 residues. Trimming at V came to 4 bases and at J to 2 bases, leaving 5 bases not matched to a gene. The germline CDR1 and CDR2 sequences are SEHNR and FQNEAQ (reference sequence). The CDR3 sequence: CASSYGTSDPYEQYF. DNA for the CDR3: TGTGCCAGCAGCTACGGGACTAGCGACCCCTACGAGCAGTACTTC.

This clonotype was detected many times. J is TRBJ1-5 and V is TRBV10-3, with TRBD1 identical over 9 bases. The CDR3 covers 15 residues. Germline CDR1 reads ENHRY; CDR2 reads SYGVKD. Unmatched junction bases numbered 5, after V lost 3 bases and J lost 5 bases. DNA of the CDR3: TGTGCCATCAGTGATGACAGGGGGTCTGATCAGCCCCAGCATTTT. As protein: CAISDDRGSDQPQHF.

The chain is built from TRBV20-1 and TRBJ2-1; 7 bases fit TRBD2. Per germline, CDR1 DFQATT and CDR2 SNEGSKA (reference sequence). The CDR3 consists of 13 residues. With 3 bases clipped from V and 2 bases from J, the junction kept 1 base outside the gene matches. The CDR3 DNA follows: TGCAGTGCTAGTGGGGGGGCCTACAATGAGCAGTTCTTC. Residues: CSASGGAYNEQFF.

V is TRBV7-9 and J is TRBJ1-5, with D tentatively TRBD1 (5 bases). This CDR3 region has 16 residues. Trimming left V 3 bases short and J 3 bases short, with 15 bases between. The germline V gene encodes CDR1 SEHNR and CDR2 FQNEAQ (reference sequence). The CDR3 spells CASSLGGEGPNQPQHF. CDR3 bases: TGTGCCAGCAGCTTGGGGGGGGAGGGCCCCAATCAGCCCCAGCATTTT.

The chain uses TRBV7-2 and TRBJ1-4; TRBD1 agrees at 8 bases. The germline V gene has CDR1 SGHTA and CDR2 FQGNSA. V shed 5 bases and J 7 bases; nucleotides not matched to a gene: 6. This CDR3 contains 14 residues. CDR3 nucleotides: TGTGCCAGCAGCCCAGGGGGCACTGGTGAAAAACTGTTTTTT. Translating it yields CASSPGGTGEKLFF.